The sample holds a few counts of the clone carrying this T cell receptor (beta chain). The source of the sample is a study of blood T cells in healthy people across ages. The second PCR ran roughly 6 to 11 cycles with a sample-barcoded 5' primer and J-beta primers. TCRdb analysed the 5' RACE reads with MiXCR anew, one entry per CDR3 protein. Of 1.5 million to 2 million distinct CDR3 sequences detected, about 31% appear once; the ten largest clones hold roughly 12%. This receptor was taken from a woman aged 25 to 39 in good health. The sample consisted of blood.

The CDR3 reads CASSPEGQGSHEQYF. The CDR3 DNA is TGCGCCAGCAGCCCGGAGGGACAGGGGAGCCACGAGCAGTACTTC. The rearrangement joins TRBV5-1 to TRBJ2-7, with 10 bases lining up with TRBD1. The CDR3 runs to 15 residues. Germline CDR1 SGHRS, CDR2 YFSETQ. V shed 4 bases and J 5 bases; nucleotides not matched to a gene: 9. The variable domain in full, with the rest retrieved from reference TRBV5-1 and TRBJ2-7, is KAGVTQTPRYLIKTRGQQVTLSCSPISGHRSVSWYQQTPGQGLQFLFEYFSETQRNKGNFPGRFSGRQFSNSRSEMNVSTLELGDSALYLCASSPEGQGSHEQYFGPGTRLTVT.